This T cell receptor beta chain was profiled in a study of blood T cell repertoires in COVID-19. About the research overall: There were acute and convalescent COVID-19 samples, and they came from the United States, Italy and Spain. PBMCs, B-cell-depleted T cells, or T cells were the source of the cDNA or gDNA that made up the material.

This CDR3 is 14 amino acids long. CDR1 is LNHDA, CDR2 SQIVND, per germline (reference sequence). Trimming shortened V by 5 bases and J by 5 bases, and 12 bases separated the two germline ends. As originally analysed: Amplification with reference gene primers provided the estimates of nucleated cell counts. TCRdb's table, derived via immunoSEQ multiplex PCR, lists solely in-frame clones and lacks some. V and J calls and clone size come straight from that table; D and trimming were deduced from the DNA. Seen here are more than 150,000 clones, around 87% observed once, and the top ten hold 2.7%. J is TRBJ1-4 and V is TRBV19; D gene ambiguous. The TCR sequence derives from a middle-aged man with active or convalescent COVID-19. The sample comprised peripheral blood. In DNA, the CDR3 is TGTGCCAGTAGTTCCAAAATCGGGAATGAAAAACTGTTTTTT. Translating it yields CASSSKIGNEKLFF.